These 14 T cell receptor beta chains were sequenced from one sample in a study of post-analysis software for immune sequencing data. Study-wide points: Four to six TRBV segments, including TRBV5-6, TRBV5-1 and TRBV20-1, were more frequent in patients than controls.

What these receptors recognize is not known. Incorporated into the TCR beta cDNA libraries were unique molecular identifiers, which served to reduce PCR and sequencing biases. TCRdb re-called the PCR reads with MiXCR, one entry per CDR3 protein. The table has around 400,000 distinct CDR3 sequences, 30% to 45% seen once. Sequencing was done on a sample of blood. The receptors originated from a girl aged 10-17 years with multiple sclerosis.

This clonotype was counted between two and nine times. For the CDR3, the DNA is TGCAGTGCTAGAGGAAAGGCCTACGAGCAGTACTTC. Translation gives CSARGKAYEQYF. The rearrangement links TRBV20-1 to TRBJ2-7, with D uncertain. The V and J ends lost 1 base and 2 bases respectively, with 6 bases between them. This CDR3 comprises 12 residues. The germline V gene encodes CDR1 DFQATT and CDR2 SNEGSKA (reference sequence).

The chain has TRBV6-1 and TRBJ2-1; 8 bases line up with TRBD2. Per the germline V gene, CDR1 is MNHNS and CDR2 is SASEGT. This CDR3 contains 18 residues. Trimming cost V 5 bases and J 0 bases; bases outside gene matches: 12. The chain's CDR3 is CASSPNYSGVASYNEQFF. The CDR3 DNA follows: TGTGCCAGCAGTCCAAATTATAGCGGGGTAGCCTCCTACAATGAGCAGTTCTTC.

Remarks on this clonotype: Given the absence of the conserved phenylalanine or tryptophan at the CDR3 end, a read error is likely. The genes are TRBV7-3 and TRBJ2-7; TRBD1 aligns across 8 bases. Germline CDR1 and CDR2: SGHTA and FQGTGA. V was clipped by 10 bases and J by 6 bases; unmatched bases: 11. CDR3 length: 13 residues. This CDR3 is CANSQGAQGEQYC. In nucleotides, the CDR3 is TGTGCCAACTCTCAGGGGGCGCAAGGCGAGCAGTACTGC.

Of note for this clonotype: Sequence at one end of the junction differs from germline and may be a read error. This rearrangement joins TRBV15 to TRBJ1-1; D is undetermined. This CDR3 has 14 amino acids. The germline V gene has CDR1 LNHNV and CDR2 YYDKDF (reference sequence). CDR3 in amino acids: CATSRGTEVTGAFF. In nucleotides, the CDR3 is TGTGCCACCAGCAGAGGAACAGAGGTCACTGGAGCTTTCTTT.

A few counts support this clonotype. The chain links TRBV28 to TRBJ1-2, with D possibly matching TRBD1 (5 bases). This CDR3 is 13 amino acids long. CDR1 MDHEN and CDR2 SYDVKM come from the germline V gene. Trimming stripped 3 bases from V and 8 bases from J, with 13 bases between. CDR3 in amino acids: CASSFPQGRGYTF. The CDR3 coding sequence is TGTGCCAGCAGTTTCCCGCAGGGCAGGGGCTACACCTTC.

This clonotype turned up a few times. The J gene is TRBJ1-5, the V gene TRBV3-1; D is unclear. The germline CDR1 and CDR2 sequences are LGHDT and YNNKEL (reference sequence). CDR3 length equals 13 residues. V was trimmed by 0 bases and J by 6 bases, leaving 6 bases between them. The CDR3 coding sequence is TGTGCCAGCAGCCAAGATGGGGTTCAGCCCCAGCATTTT. This codes for CASSQDGVQPQHF.

The chain recombines TRBV25-1 with TRBJ1-6; no reliable D call. V lost 7 bases to trimming and J lost 5 bases, with 12 bases between them. The V gene's germline CDR1 is MGHDK and CDR2 SYGVNS. The CDR3 is 14 amino acids. The CDR3: CASTPGLDNSPLHF. DNA of the CDR3: TGTGCCAGCACTCCGGGCCTTGATAATTCACCCCTCCACTTT.

This clonotype occurred a few times. In nucleotides, the CDR3 is TGCAGTGCTAGCGGTAGCGGGGGGCAAGAGACCCAGTACTTC. Translation gives CSASGSGGQETQYF. V gene TRBV20-1 combines with J gene TRBJ2-5, with 10 positions matching TRBD2. The V segment lost 3 bases and the J segment 2 bases; nucleotides outside the gene matches: 3. Germline CDR1 DFQATT, CDR2 SNEGSKA (reference sequence). The CDR3 length is 14 residues.

This rearrangement joins TRBV24-1 to TRBJ2-7; either TRBD1 or TRBD2 may fit D (5 bases each). The CDR3 is 12 residues long. V lost 9 bases to trimming and J lost 0 bases, with 8 bases between them. CDR1 is KGHDR and CDR2 is SFDVKD in the germline V gene. The CDR3 reads CATGDGSYEQYF. CDR3 DNA: TGTGCCACCGGGGACGGCTCCTACGAGCAGTACTTC.

This clonotype was observed a single time. V and J are TRBV18 and TRBJ1-2; D may be TRBD1 (5 bases). The germline V and J ends were trimmed by 1 base and 6 bases, with 21 bases remaining between them. The CDR3 runs to 17 residues. Germline values: CDR1 KGHSH, CDR2 LQKENI. CDR3 coding DNA: TGTGCCAGCTCACCACTTCGTTCGCAGGGCTCCAACGATGGCTACACCTTC. Protein product: CASSPLRSQGSNDGYTF.

This sequence joins TRBV5-5 and TRBJ1-5; no reliable D call. V was pared by 3 bases and J by 0 bases, with 7 bases between. Germline V gene sequence: CDR1 SGHKS, CDR2 YYEKEE (reference sequence). The CDR3 has 14 amino acids. This CDR3 is CASSWTVSNQPQHF. CDR3 in DNA: TGTGCCAGCAGCTGGACGGTTAGCAATCAGCCCCAGCATTTT.

This clonotype was found a few times. In DNA form, the CDR3 reads TGTGCCAGCAGCTTAAAGGGGGGCGCATCACCCCTCCACTTT. This translates into CASSLKGGASPLHF. The chain is built from TRBV7-2 and TRBJ1-6, with a possible D match to TRBD1 (6 bases). V was pared by 2 bases and J by 10 bases, with 12 bases between. Germline CDR1 reads SGHTA; CDR2 reads FQGNSA. The CDR3 loop spans 14 amino acids. The full variable domain, with the rest looked up from reference TRBV7-2 and TRBJ1-6, is GAGVSQSPSNKVTEKGKDVELRCDPISGHTALYWYRQSLGQGLEFLIYFQGNSAPDKSGLPSDRFSAERTGGSVSTLTIQRTQQEDSAVYLCASSLKGGASPLHFGNGTRLTVT.

Note on this clonotype: A clone one base away is much larger, so this may be a read error. The genes are TRBV4-1 and TRBJ2-5; TRBD1 matches 9 bases. The V gene's germline CDR1 is MGHRA and CDR2 YSYEKL. The CDR3 is 16 amino acids. The CDR3 sequence: CASTQGIGTGSGTQYF. The CDR3 DNA sequence: TGCGCCAGCACCCAAGGGATCGGGACAGGGAGTGGGACCCAGTACTTC.

A remark on this clonotype: At one end the junction does not follow the germline gene, possibly because of a read error. The chain uses TRBV5-1 and TRBJ2-1; D not certain. Germline CDR1 SGHRS, CDR2 YFSETQ. The CDR3 runs to 19 residues. The CDR3 bases are TGCACCAGCAGCTTTAAGAGTCCAGGCCCTCATTCGTATGACAATGAGCAGTTCTTC. Translated: CTSSFKSPGPHSYDNEQFF.